These 32 T cell receptor beta chains originate from one sample sequenced in a study of OX40 agonist ivuxolimab in advanced cancers. Only in-frame clones appear in the TCRdb table, and some are missing; sequencing was by immunoSEQ multiplex PCR. The sample includes roughly 66,000 clones, around 86% of them seen just once. The sequences come from CD4+ or CD8+ T cells sorted from blood, collected in a trial of the OX40 agonist ivuxolimab. Receptors were obtained from an adult with an advanced solid tumor such as melanoma, head and neck, liver or kidney cancer.

The chain has TRBV7-9 and TRBJ2-5; TRBD1 agrees at 12 bases. J gave up 7 bases and V 5 bases, and 5 bases lay outside the gene matches. Germline loops: CDR1 SEHNR, CDR2 FQNEAQ (reference sequence). The CDR3 length is 14 residues. The CDR3 nucleotides are TGTGCCAGCAGCCGGGACAGGGGGCTGGGGACCCAGTACTTC. Residues: CASSRDRGLGTQYF.

The chain carries TRBV28 and TRBJ1-1, with D hard to call. The CDR3 loop spans 12 amino acids. V was shortened by 6 bases and J by 1 base, with 6 bases between the two germline ends. From germline, CDR1 is MDHEN and CDR2 SYDVKM. The CDR3 loop is CASSYRNTEAFF. The CDR3, as DNA: TGTGCCAGCAGCTATAGGAACACTGAAGCTTTCTTT.

The chain recombines TRBV7-2 with TRBJ2-3; tentatively, D is TRBD2 (6 bases). V was clipped by 4 bases and J by 14 bases, with 25 bases between them. Germline V lookup: CDR1 SGHTA, CDR2 FQGNSA. CDR3 length equals 15 residues. The CDR3: CASSSGGQRGALRYF. For the CDR3, the DNA is TGTGCCAGCAGCTCAGGAGGTCAGCGCGGGGCCCTGCGGTATTTT.

This chain's CDR3 is CASSLERNDREQYF. The CDR3 region has the DNA TGTGCCAGCAGTTTGGAACGAAATGATCGGGAGCAGTACTTC. The J gene is TRBJ2-7, the V gene TRBV28, with no clear D. V lost 3 bases, J lost 7 bases, and 16 bases lay in between. The CDR3 covers 14 residues. CDR1 MDHEN and CDR2 SYDVKM come from the germline V gene.

The chain carries TRBV5-5 and TRBJ1-1; a possible D gene is TRBD1 (5 bases). The germline V gene encodes CDR1 SGHKS and CDR2 YYEKEE (reference sequence). Between the trimmed V and J ends, which lost 0 bases and 5 bases, there was a span of 8 bases. This CDR3 spans 13 amino acids. CDR3 sequence (DNA): TGTGCCAGCAGCTTGGTGTCAGGGACTGAAGCTTTCTTT. Translating gives CASSLVSGTEAFF.

CDR3 DNA sequence: TGTGCCAGCAGCTTATTGGGAGGCGGGGGCCCAAGCACAGATACGCAGTATTTT. Encoded protein: CASSLLGGGGPSTDTQYF. J is TRBJ2-3 and V is TRBV7-9, with D tentatively TRBD2 (7 bases). CDR3 length: 18 residues. V was clipped by 2 bases and J by 0 bases, with 18 bases between them. CDR1 is SEHNR and CDR2 is FQNEAQ in the germline V gene (reference sequence).

The chain employs TRBV6-1 and TRBJ2-7, with a tentative D call TRBD1 (5 bases). This CDR3 has 11 residues. Germline lookup yields CDR1 MNHNS and CDR2 SASEGT. Trimming took off 8 bases at V and 1 base at J, with 6 bases between the two ends. The DNA of the CDR3 is TGTGCCAGCCAGGGATCCTACGAGCAGTACGTC. Its translation: CASQGSYEQYV.

The J gene is TRBJ2-6, the V gene TRBV28; 9 nucleotides align to TRBD1. Germline lookup yields CDR1 MDHEN and CDR2 SYDVKM. The CDR3 covers 18 residues. V gave up 4 bases and J gave up 4 bases; unmatched junction bases: 11. As DNA, the CDR3 is TGTGCCAGCAGTTCCTTCCCGGGACAGGGAGAGGGGGCCAACGTCCTGACTTTC. Translated, it gives CASSSFPGQGEGANVLTF.

The chain has TRBV9 and TRBJ1-1; tentatively, D is TRBD1 (5 bases). Trimming cost V 2 bases and J 3 bases, with 14 bases left between them. CDR3 length: 15 amino acids. The germline V gene has CDR1 SGDLS and CDR2 YYNGEE. Here the CDR3 DNA reads TGTGCCAGCAGCGTGTCTCCCGGGGCCTACACTGAAGCTTTCTTT. This encodes CASSVSPGAYTEAFF. The entire variable domain, with the rest obtained from reference TRBV9 and TRBJ1-1, is as follows: DSGVTQTPKHLITATGQRVTLRCSPRSGDLSVYWYQQSLDQGLQFLIQYYNGEERAKGNILERFSAQQFPDLHSELNLSSLELGDSALYFCASSVSPGAYTEAFFGQGTRLTVV.

This chain links TRBV4-1 with TRBJ1-5, with D maybe TRBD1 (5 bases). Germline CDR1 MGHRA, CDR2 YSYEKL. Trimming removed 3 bases at V and 6 bases at J, with 15 bases between. The CDR3 has 15 residues. The CDR3 is CASSQGRGGGQPQHF. The CDR3 DNA reads TGCGCCAGCAGCCAGGGGCGGGGGGGAGGTCAGCCCCAGCATTTT.

This clone was detected once. This sequence joins TRBV28 and TRBJ2-1, with D possibly being TRBD1 (5 bases). Germline CDR1 reads MDHEN; CDR2 reads SYDVKM. Trimming left V 2 bases short and J 0 bases short, with 14 bases between. CDR3 length equals 17 residues. CDR3 region: CASSLRQFKSSYNEQFF. The CDR3 nucleotides read TGTGCCAGCAGTTTACGACAGTTCAAGAGCTCCTACAATGAGCAGTTCTTC.

The gene calls are TRBV7-2 and TRBJ1-6; perhaps TRBD1 as D (5 bases). The ends were cut back, 1 base at V and 4 bases at J, with 14 bases in the middle. The CDR3 loop spans 17 amino acids. In germline, CDR1 is SGHTA, CDR2 FQGNSA. CDR3 nucleotide sequence: TGTGCCAGCAGCTTAGGGGCGGGGACTCGGTATAATTCACCCCTCCACTTT. Protein product: CASSLGAGTRYNSPLHF.

This chain joins TRBV5-1 and TRBJ1-3; maybe TRBD1 (5 bases). CDR1 and CDR2 (germline): SGHRS, YFSETQ. There are 14 residues in the CDR3. V was pared by 4 bases and J by 1 base, with 9 bases between. The DNA for the CDR3 is TGCGCCAGCAGCGGGACTACATCTGGAAACACCATATATTTT. As protein: CASSGTTSGNTIYF.

The chain links TRBV2 to TRBJ1-5; D perhaps matches TRBD1 (5 bases). The CDR3 consists of 15 residues. Germline lookup yields CDR1 SNHLY and CDR2 FYNNEI. V lost 5 bases and J 2 bases, leaving 13 bases between the germline ends. The CDR3 coding sequence is TGTGCCAGCAGTTTGACAGTCAGAGGCAATCAGCCCCAGCATTTT. Translating gives CASSLTVRGNQPQHF.

V usage is TRBV2 and J usage is TRBJ1-4; D might be TRBD1 (6 bases). CDR1 SNHLY and CDR2 FYNNEI come from the germline V gene. Trimming stripped 2 bases from V and 2 bases from J, with 9 bases between. This CDR3 region has 15 residues. The CDR3: CASSESGATNEKLFF. The CDR3 nucleotides are TGTGCCAGCAGTGAATCGGGGGCGACTAATGAAAAACTGTTTTTT.

The rearrangement links TRBV18 to TRBJ1-5; 8 nucleotides line up with TRBD1. The CDR3 contains 14 residues. Per germline, CDR1 KGHSH and CDR2 LQKENI. V shed 6 bases and J 6 bases; nucleotides not matched to a gene: 7. CDR3 protein: CASSGQGGGQPQHF. CDR3 in DNA: TGTGCCAGCTCTGGACAGGGTGGGGGTCAGCCCCAGCATTTT.

The J gene is TRBJ2-2, the V gene TRBV18; 7 bases fit TRBD1. V was pared by 3 bases and J by 4 bases, with 8 bases of the junction left unmatched. The CDR3 totals 16 residues. Germline CDR1 and CDR2: KGHSH and LQKENI. Here the CDR3 DNA reads TGTGCCAGCTCACCTAGGGACAGTCGCGGCACCGGGGAGCTGTTTTTT. Protein: CASSPRDSRGTGELFF.

The V and J genes are TRBV19 and TRBJ1-5; D unresolved. Trimming pared 2 bases from V and 6 bases from J, leaving 14 bases between. Germline lookup yields CDR1 LNHDA and CDR2 SQIVND (reference sequence). CDR3 size: 15 residues. The CDR3 DNA follows: TGTGCCAGTAGTATATCCCTAGGGCGGATTCAGCCCCAGCATTTT. This gives the protein CASSISLGRIQPQHF.

The chain recombines TRBV29-1 with TRBJ2-5, with a weak D call TRBD2 (6 bases). Germline lookup yields CDR1 SQVTM and CDR2 ANQGSEA. There are 12 residues in the CDR3. V lost 0 bases to trimming and J lost 6 bases, with 8 bases between them. CDR3 sequence: CSVEEGGKTQYF. CDR3 DNA sequence: TGCAGCGTTGAAGAGGGCGGGAAGACCCAGTACTTC.

The V gene is TRBV27, the J gene TRBJ1-2; 9 nucleotides match TRBD1. The ends lost 3 bases at V and 4 bases at J; junction bases unmatched: 3. The CDR3 has 14 residues. The germline V gene encodes CDR1 MNHEY and CDR2 SMNVEV (reference sequence). Here the CDR3 reads CASSFGTGFYGYTF. In DNA, the CDR3 is TGTGCCAGCAGTTTCGGGACAGGGTTCTATGGCTACACCTTC.

This rearrangement joins TRBV6-5 to TRBJ2-7; D gene uncertain. This CDR3 region has 13 residues. Trimming took 5 bases from V and 7 from J, leaving 15 bases between them. CDR1 and CDR2 from the germline V gene are MNHEY and SVGAGI. The CDR3 nucleotides are TGTGCCAGCAGTACCTCTAGTCTGGTGGAGCAGTACTTC. Translated, it gives CASSTSSLVEQYF.

The count of this clone is one. The J gene is TRBJ1-1, the V gene TRBV28; D possibly corresponds to TRBD1 (5 bases). The CDR3 runs to 14 residues. V dropped 8 bases and J dropped 0 bases, with 13 bases sitting between them. Germline loops: CDR1 MDHEN, CDR2 SYDVKM. This CDR3 is CASGGPPMNTEAFF. CDR3 nucleotide sequence: TGTGCCAGCGGGGGACCACCCATGAACACTGAAGCTTTCTTT. The variable domain in full, with the rest retrieved from reference TRBV28 and TRBJ1-1, is DVKVTQSSRYLVKRTGEKVFLECVQDMDHENMFWYRQDPGLGLRLIYFSYDVKMKEKGDIPEGYSVSREKKERFSLILESASTNQTSMYLCASGGPPMNTEAFFGQGTRLTVV.

This chain connects TRBV18 to TRBJ2-1, with D unresolved. CDR1 is KGHSH, CDR2 LQKENI, per germline. The CDR3 has 12 residues. The V end lost 3 bases, the J end lost 1 base, and 1 base lay between the germline ends. The CDR3 nucleotides are TGTGCCAGCTCACCGTCCTACAATGAGCAGTTCTTC. This sequence encodes CASSPSYNEQFF.

The chain carries TRBV7-6 and TRBJ2-3; 7 nucleotides line up with TRBD1. After removal of 5 bases from V and 2 bases from J, the junction contained 7 bases not matched to a gene. The CDR3 covers 15 residues. Germline loops: CDR1 SGHVS, CDR2 FNYEAQ. CDR3 residues: CASSTRQGSTDTQYF. CDR3 nucleotide sequence: TGTGCCAGCAGCACCCGACAGGGCTCCACAGATACGCAGTATTTT.

The chain has TRBV5-1 and TRBJ1-1, with D tentatively TRBD1 (5 bases). This CDR3 contains 14 residues. CDR1 is SGHRS and CDR2 is YFSETQ in the germline V gene. V lost 2 bases to trimming and J lost 5 bases, with 13 bases between them. The CDR3 DNA sequence: TGCGCCAGCAGCTTTGGGGGTTCAGCGACTGAAGCTTTCTTT. It specifies CASSFGGSATEAFF.

The chain links TRBV27 to TRBJ1-6, with D possibly being TRBD1 (5 bases). The CDR3 spans 14 residues. V lost 8 bases and J 5 bases, leaving 13 bases between the germline ends. CDR1 is MNHEY, CDR2 SMNVEV, per germline (reference sequence). CDR3 region: CASGAGQNNSPLHF. The CDR3 DNA follows: TGTGCCAGCGGGGCAGGGCAAAATAATTCACCCCTCCACTTT.

This chain links TRBV5-5 with TRBJ1-2, with D perhaps TRBD1 (5 bases). This CDR3 comprises 14 residues. Trimming pared 1 base from V and 4 bases from J, leaving 11 bases between. Per the germline V gene, CDR1 is SGHKS and CDR2 is YYEKEE (reference sequence). DNA for the CDR3: TGTGCCAGCAGCTTGTATGTCGGGGCCTATGGCTACACCTTC. Protein sequence: CASSLYVGAYGYTF.

The V call is TRBV5-6, the J call TRBJ2-1, with TRBD2 identical over 9 bases. The CDR3 consists of 14 residues. CDR1 is SGHDT and CDR2 is YYEEEE in the germline V gene. V dropped 4 bases and J dropped 7; count of bases not matched to a gene: 6. The chain's CDR3 is CASSPGLAGNEQFF. The CDR3 region has the DNA TGTGCCAGCAGCCCGGGCCTAGCGGGGAATGAGCAGTTCTTC.

This clone was detected a few times. The chain carries TRBV7-6 and TRBJ2-3; D remains ambiguous. CDR1 is SGHVS, CDR2 FNYEAQ, per germline. This CDR3 region has 12 residues. The V and J ends lost 1 base and 8 bases respectively, with 7 bases between them. Written as DNA, the CDR3 is TGTGCCAGCAGCTTAGGGGGATTTACGCAGTATTTT. Protein: CASSLGGFTQYF.

To note about this clone: The junction and the germline gene differ at one end; a read error may be behind it. The rearrangement joins TRBV11-2 to TRBJ2-5, with 7 bases fitting TRBD1. The CDR3 spans 15 residues. Germline CDR1 reads SGHAT; CDR2 reads FQNNGV. CDR3 coding DNA: TGTGCCAGCAGCTTAGATTCTAGAACAGGGGAGAGCCAGTACTTC. Its protein is CASSLDSRTGESQYF.

The chain employs TRBV28 and TRBJ1-3; unclear D gene. Between the trimmed V and J ends, which lost 4 bases and 0 bases, there was a span of 10 bases. The CDR3 loop spans 15 amino acids. The germline CDR1 and CDR2 sequences are MDHEN and SYDVKM. CDR3 DNA sequence: TGTGCCAGCAGTTCCTTCGGGAACTCTGGAAACACCATATATTTT. Its translation: CASSSFGNSGNTIYF.

The chain has TRBV6-1 and TRBJ1-2, with 11 bases identical to TRBD1. The CDR3 spans 18 residues. Germline V lookup: CDR1 MNHNS, CDR2 SASEGT. Germline trimming cut 2 bases from V and 4 bases from J; bases unmatched to any gene: 12. This chain's CDR3 is CASSEREKGTGGFYGYTF. CDR3 DNA: TGTGCCAGCAGTGAACGTGAAAAAGGGACAGGGGGGTTCTATGGCTACACCTTC.